This is a list of T cell receptor beta chains from one sample in a study of response to subunit inactivated influenza vaccine. TCRdb redid the calling of the RT-PCR reads with MiXCR, one entry per CDR3 protein. Found here are fewer than 600,000 distinct CDR3 sequences, more than 7% of them singletons; the top ten hold around 13%. The input for sequencing was PBMCs from blood, taken around 2 years after vaccination. These receptors were collected from a man aged 45-69 years who received an inactivated influenza vaccine. The CDR3 runs from the conserved cysteine through the conserved F or W. A D gene is named only where the DNA matches it firmly. Expanded clones get a size class; other rows say once, few or many, or leave the size out.

V gene: TRBV5-1
D gene: TRBD2
J gene: TRBJ2-1
clone size: many
CDR3 protein: CASSTGLLLGQFF
CDR3 DNA: TGCGCCAGCAGCACGGGACTACTCCTCGGCCAGTTCTTC

V gene: TRBV4-1
D gene: TRBD2
J gene: TRBJ2-3
clone size: many
CDR3 protein: CASSQVGTRPDTQYF
CDR3 DNA: TGCGCCAGCAGCCAAGTCGGGACTAGGCCAGATACGCAGTATTTT

V gene: TRBV12-3/TRBV12-4
D gene: NA
J gene: TRBJ1-2
clone size: many
CDR3 protein: CASSQDGYGYTF
CDR3 DNA: TGTGCCAGCAGTCAAGACGGCTATGGCTACACCTTC

V gene: TRBV9
D gene: NA
J gene: TRBJ2-5
clone size: few
CDR3 protein: CASSVESGRGGTQYF
CDR3 DNA: TGTGCCAGCAGCGTAGAGTCAGGCAGGGGGGGGACCCAGTACTTC

V gene: TRBV15
D gene: NA
J gene: TRBJ2-6
clone size: few
CDR3 protein: CATAQDSGANVLTF
CDR3 DNA: TGTGCCACCGCACAGGACTCTGGGGCCAACGTCCTGACTTTC

V gene: TRBV6-1
D gene: NA
J gene: TRBJ1-2
clone size: few
CDR3 protein: CASSWTQTPGGYTF
CDR3 DNA: TGTGCCAGCAGCTGGACACAGACCCCCGGGGGCTACACCTTC

V gene: TRBV28
D gene: TRBD1
J gene: TRBJ1-5
clone size: many
CDR3 protein: CASSGQGSRQPQHF
CDR3 DNA: TGTGCCAGCAGCGGACAGGGGAGCCGTCAGCCCCAGCATTTT

V gene: TRBV4-3
D gene: NA
J gene: TRBJ1-1
clone size: few
CDR3 protein: CASSQGRSEAFF
CDR3 DNA: TGCGCCAGCAGCCAAGGACGCTCTGAAGCTTTCTTT

V gene: TRBV7-8
D gene: TRBD2
J gene: TRBJ2-5
clone size: NA
CDR3 protein: CASSFSTSGGANIKETQYF
CDR3 DNA: TGTGCCAGCAGCTTCTCGACTAGCGGGGGGGCCAATATTAAGGAGACCCAGTACTTC

V gene: TRBV11-2
D gene: NA
J gene: TRBJ2-5
clone size: few
CDR3 protein: CASSNWGMEETQYF
CDR3 DNA: TGTGCCAGCAGCAATTGGGGGATGGAAGAGACCCAGTACTTC

V gene: TRBV7-9
D gene: NA
J gene: TRBJ1-1
clone size: few
CDR3 protein: CASSLFTGRTEAFF
CDR3 DNA: TGTGCCAGCAGCTTATTCACAGGGCGCACTGAAGCTTTCTTT

V gene: TRBV27
D gene: TRBD1
J gene: TRBJ1-4
clone size: NA
CDR3 protein: CASSWDRAGELFF
CDR3 DNA: TGTGCCAGCAGTTGGGACAGGGCGGGGGAACTGTTTTTT

V gene: TRBV27
D gene: NA
J gene: TRBJ1-5
clone size: many
CDR3 protein: CASSLEGLGNQPQHF
CDR3 DNA: TGTGCCAGCAGTTTGGAGGGTTTGGGCAATCAGCCCCAGCATTTT

V gene: TRBV20-1
D gene: NA
J gene: TRBJ1-2
clone size: NA
CDR3 protein: CSAREVVNGYTF
CDR3 DNA: TGCAGTGCTAGAGAAGTTGTAAATGGCTACACCTTC

V gene: TRBV7-2
D gene: TRBD2
J gene: TRBJ2-5
clone size: NA
CDR3 protein: CASSWTSGGQETQYF
CDR3 DNA: TGTGCCAGCAGCTGGACTAGCGGGGGGCAAGAGACCCAGTACTTC

V gene: TRBV7-6
D gene: TRBD2
J gene: TRBJ2-1
clone size: many
CDR3 protein: CASSLGRLAGGLGEQFF
CDR3 DNA: TGTGCCAGCAGCTTAGGCCGACTAGCGGGAGGGCTAGGGGAGCAGTTCTTC

V gene: TRBV11-2
D gene: NA
J gene: TRBJ2-7
clone size: NA
CDR3 protein: CASSLDRRGFGEQYF
CDR3 DNA: TGTGCCAGCAGCTTAGATCGGAGAGGGTTTGGCGAGCAGTACTTC

V gene: TRBV5-1
D gene: NA
J gene: TRBJ2-1
clone size: many
CDR3 protein: CASSLAARDRSHNEQFF
CDR3 DNA: TGCGCCAGCAGCTTGGCCGCGCGAGACAGGTCCCACAATGAGCAGTTCTTC

V gene: TRBV6-5
D gene: NA
J gene: TRBJ2-3
clone size: NA
CDR3 protein: CASSSVTGSGLTDTQYF
CDR3 DNA: TGTGCCAGCAGTTCCGTGACAGGGTCGGGACTCACAGATACGCAGTATTTT

V gene: TRBV28
D gene: NA
J gene: TRBJ2-2
clone size: NA
CDR3 protein: CASSLFRTTGELFF
CDR3 DNA: TGTGCCAGCAGTTTATTTAGAACCACCGGGGAGCTGTTTTTT

V gene: TRBV20-1
D gene: NA
J gene: TRBJ1-5
clone size: few
CDR3 protein: CSARDRARGSMSNQPQHF
CDR3 DNA: TGCAGTGCTAGAGATCGGGCCCGGGGATCTATGAGCAATCAGCCCCAGCATTTT

V gene: TRBV3-1
D gene: TRBD2
J gene: TRBJ2-7
clone size: few
CDR3 protein: CASSQERLAVFSYEQYF
CDR3 DNA: TGTGCCAGCAGCCAAGAACGACTAGCGGTCTTCTCCTACGAGCAGTACTTC

V gene: TRBV7-9
D gene: TRBD1
J gene: TRBJ1-1
clone size: few
CDR3 protein: CASSSAQGGEAFF
CDR3 DNA: TGTGCCAGCAGCTCCGCTCAGGGGGGGGAAGCTTTCTTT

V gene: TRBV11-3
D gene: TRBD2
J gene: TRBJ2-1
clone size: few
CDR3 protein: CASSLDLGGGPNEQFF
CDR3 DNA: TGTGCCAGCAGCTTAGATTTGGGGGGAGGGCCCAATGAGCAGTTCTTC

V gene: TRBV28
D gene: TRBD2
J gene: TRBJ2-5
clone size: many
CDR3 protein: CASSFGGGIGETQYF
CDR3 DNA: TGTGCCAGCAGTTTCGGCGGGGGTATTGGAGAGACCCAGTACTTC

V gene: TRBV9
D gene: NA
J gene: TRBJ2-3
clone size: few
CDR3 protein: CASSSRQEISTDTQYF
CDR3 DNA: TGTGCCAGCAGCTCACGACAGGAGATTAGCACAGATACGCAGTATTTT

V gene: TRBV6-2/TRBV6-3
D gene: TRBD1
J gene: TRBJ1-5
clone size: many
CDR3 protein: CASSYETGQGGNQPQHF
CDR3 DNA: TGTGCCAGCAGTTACGAAACTGGACAGGGCGGGAATCAGCCCCAGCATTTT